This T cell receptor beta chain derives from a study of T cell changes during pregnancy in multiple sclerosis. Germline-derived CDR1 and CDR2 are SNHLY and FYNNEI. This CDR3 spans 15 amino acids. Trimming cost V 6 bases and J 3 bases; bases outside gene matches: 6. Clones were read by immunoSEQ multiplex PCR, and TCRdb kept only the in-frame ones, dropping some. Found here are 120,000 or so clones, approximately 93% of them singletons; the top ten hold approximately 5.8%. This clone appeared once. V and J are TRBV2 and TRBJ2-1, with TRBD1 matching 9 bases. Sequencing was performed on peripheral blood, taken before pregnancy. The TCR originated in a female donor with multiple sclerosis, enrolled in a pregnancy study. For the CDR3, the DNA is TGTGCCAGCAGGCCCGGGACAGGGTACTACAATGAGCAGTTCTTC. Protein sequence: CASRPGTGYYNEQFF. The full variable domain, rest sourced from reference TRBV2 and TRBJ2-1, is EPEVTQTPSHQVTQMGQEVILRCVPISNHLYFYWYRQILGQKVEFLVSFYNNEISEKSEIFDDQFSVERPDGSNFTLKIRSTKLEDSAMYFCASRPGTGYYNEQFFGPGTRLTVL.